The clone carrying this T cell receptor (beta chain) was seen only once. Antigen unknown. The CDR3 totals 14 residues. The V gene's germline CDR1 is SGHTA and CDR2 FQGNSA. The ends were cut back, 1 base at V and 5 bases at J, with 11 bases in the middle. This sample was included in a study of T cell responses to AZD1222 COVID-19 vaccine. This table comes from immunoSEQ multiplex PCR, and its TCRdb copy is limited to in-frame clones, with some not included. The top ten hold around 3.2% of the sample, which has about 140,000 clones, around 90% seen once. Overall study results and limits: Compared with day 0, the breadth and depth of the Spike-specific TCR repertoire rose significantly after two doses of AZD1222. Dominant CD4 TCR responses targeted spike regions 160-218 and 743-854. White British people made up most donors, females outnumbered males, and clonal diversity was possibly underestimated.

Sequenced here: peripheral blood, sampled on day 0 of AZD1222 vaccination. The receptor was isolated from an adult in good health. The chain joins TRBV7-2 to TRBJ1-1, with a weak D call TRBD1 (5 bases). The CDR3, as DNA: TGTGCCAGCAGCTTAGATACAGGTTGGACTGAAGCTTTCTTT. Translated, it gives CASSLDTGWTEAFF.